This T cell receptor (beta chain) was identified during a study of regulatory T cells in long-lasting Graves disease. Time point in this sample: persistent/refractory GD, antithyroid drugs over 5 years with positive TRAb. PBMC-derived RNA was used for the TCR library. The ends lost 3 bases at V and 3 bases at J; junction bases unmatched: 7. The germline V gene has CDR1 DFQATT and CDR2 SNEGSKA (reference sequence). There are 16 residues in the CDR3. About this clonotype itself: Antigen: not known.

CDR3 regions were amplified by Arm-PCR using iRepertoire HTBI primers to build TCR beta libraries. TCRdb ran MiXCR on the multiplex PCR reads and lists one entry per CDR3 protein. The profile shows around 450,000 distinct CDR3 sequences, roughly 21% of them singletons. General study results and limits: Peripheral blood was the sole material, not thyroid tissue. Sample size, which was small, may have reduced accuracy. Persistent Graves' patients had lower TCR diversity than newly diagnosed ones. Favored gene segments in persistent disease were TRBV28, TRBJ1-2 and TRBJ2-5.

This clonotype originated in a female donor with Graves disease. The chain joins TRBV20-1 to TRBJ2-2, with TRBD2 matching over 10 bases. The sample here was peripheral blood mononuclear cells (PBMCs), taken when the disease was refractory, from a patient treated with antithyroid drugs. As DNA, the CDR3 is TGCAGTGCTAGGGCCACGACTAGCGGGTACACCGGGGAGCTGTTTTTT. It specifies CSARATTSGYTGELFF.